These 12 T cell receptor beta chains share one sample of origin, sequenced in a study of blood T cell repertoires in COVID-19. Libraries were prepared by immunoSEQ multiplex PCR; TCRdb keeps only in-frame clonotypes and omits some of them. The sample has about 160,000 clones, about 86% seen once; the top ten hold around 6.6%. The source material was peripheral blood. The source of these receptors is a man aged 45-60 years with active or convalescent COVID-19.

The genes are TRBV29-1 and TRBJ1-1; 8 nucleotides line up with TRBD1. CDR3 length: 14 amino acids. In germline, CDR1 is SQVTM, CDR2 ANQGSEA. J gave up 0 bases and V 5 bases, and 5 bases lay outside the gene matches. The CDR3 bases are TGCAGCGTTATCATGGACAGGGTGAACACTGAAGCTTTCTTT. Amino acids: CSVIMDRVNTEAFF.

Only one count was recorded for this clone. This chain connects TRBV5-5 to TRBJ2-5; D remains unclear. CDR1 SGHKS and CDR2 YYEKEE come from the germline V gene (reference sequence). V was trimmed by 2 bases and J by 1 base, leaving 9 bases between them. The CDR3 runs 14 residues. This chain's CDR3 is CASSFNSPQETQYF. CDR3 nucleotides: TGTGCCAGCAGCTTCAATAGCCCCCAAGAGACCCAGTACTTC. Complete variable domain (other parts from reference TRBV5-5 and TRBJ2-5): DAGVTQSPTHLIKTRGQQVTLRCSPISGHKSVSWYQQVLGQGPQFIFQYYEKEERGRGNFPDRFSARQFPNYSSELNVNALLLGDSALYLCASSFNSPQETQYFGPGTRLLVL.

The genes are TRBV4-1 and TRBJ1-6, with 8 bases aligning to TRBD1. The CDR3 spans 14 residues. The V segment lost 2 bases and the J segment 6 bases; nucleotides outside the gene matches: 0. Germline CDR1 and CDR2: MGHRA and YSYEKL. CDR3 coding DNA: TGCGCCAGCAGCCAAACAGGGGGTAATTCACCCCTCCACTTT. Protein sequence: CASSQTGGNSPLHF.

The chain combines TRBV20-1 with TRBJ2-3, with a tentative D call TRBD2 (5 bases). From germline, CDR1 is DFQATT and CDR2 SNEGSKA (reference sequence). This CDR3 is 14 amino acids long. The ends were cut back, 3 bases at V and 1 base at J, with 11 bases in the middle. The CDR3 loop is CSASPAERTDTQYF. For the CDR3, the DNA is TGCAGTGCTAGTCCAGCGGAGCGCACAGATACGCAGTATTTT.

This chain links TRBV7-2 with TRBJ1-1, with a tentative D call TRBD1 (6 bases). V was clipped by 4 bases and J by 3 bases, with 12 bases between them. This CDR3 contains 14 residues. Germline values: CDR1 SGHTA, CDR2 FQGNSA. The CDR3 DNA follows: TGTGCCAGCAGCTCCCTGACAGGATACACTGAAGCTTTCTTT. Its protein product is CASSSLTGYTEAFF.

The chain uses TRBV10-3 and TRBJ2-7, with 9 bases fitting TRBD2. The V gene's germline CDR1 is ENHRY and CDR2 SYGVKD. CDR3 length equals 15 residues. The junction had 10 bases not matched to a gene; V was cut back by 2 bases and J by 8 bases. The CDR3 region is CAISEPAGTSFKQYF. As DNA, the CDR3 is TGTGCCATCAGTGAGCCGGCTGGGACTAGCTTTAAGCAGTACTTC.

The J gene is TRBJ2-7, the V gene TRBV2, with 8 nucleotides matching TRBD2. CDR3 size: 13 residues. V shed 0 bases and J 7 bases; nucleotides not matched to a gene: 2. Germline values: CDR1 SNHLY, CDR2 FYNNEI. The CDR3 spells CASSEARGEEQYF. The CDR3 coding sequence is TGTGCCAGCAGTGAAGCGCGGGGGGAAGAGCAGTACTTC.

This chain connects TRBV7-6 to TRBJ1-1, with 9 bases lining up with TRBD1. V dropped 5 bases and J dropped 11; count of bases not matched to a gene: 6. This CDR3 is 12 amino acids long. Germline CDR1 and CDR2: SGHVS and FNYEAQ. The CDR3 here is CASSLYRGRAFF. DNA of the CDR3: TGTGCCAGCAGCCTTTACAGGGGGCGGGCTTTCTTT.

The rearrangement joins TRBV11-2 to TRBJ2-5; D perhaps matches TRBD1 (6 bases). V was trimmed by 1 base and J by 5 bases, leaving 8 bases between them. The CDR3 consists of 13 residues. Germline assignment: CDR1 SGHAT and CDR2 FQNNGV. This chain's CDR3 is CASSLARGETQYF. The CDR3 region has the DNA TGTGCCAGCAGCTTAGCCAGGGGTGAGACCCAGTACTTC.

This clone was detected only once. The chain has TRBV4-3 and TRBJ2-1; 9 bases align to TRBD2. The junction had 6 bases not matched to a gene; V was cut back by 0 bases and J by 12 bases. The CDR3 is made up of 14 amino acids. Germline CDR1 reads LGHNA; CDR2 reads YSLEER. The CDR3 nucleotides are TGCGCCAGCAGCCAAGATGGGACTAGCTGGGGGCAGTTCTTC. This sequence encodes CASSQDGTSWGQFF.

V and J are TRBV25-1 and TRBJ1-1; tentatively, D is TRBD1 (5 bases). CDR3 length: 15 amino acids. CDR1 and CDR2 from the germline V gene are MGHDK and SYGVNS. V lost 1 base to trimming and J lost 6 bases, with 15 bases between them. In nucleotides, the CDR3 is TGTGCCAGCAGTGAATGGGGCACCACGAGGCCTGAAGCTTTCTTT. Its translation: CASSEWGTTRPEAFF. Using reference TRBV25-1 and TRBJ1-1 for the parts outside the CDR3, the full variable domain is EADIYQTPRYLVIGTGKKITLECSQTMGHDKMYWYQQDPGMELHLIHYSYGVNSTEKGDLSSESTVSRIRTEHFPLTLESARPSHTSQYLCASSEWGTTRPEAFFGQGTRLTVV.

This chain links TRBV19 with TRBJ1-3; D gene unclear. The CDR3 consists of 15 residues. Germline V gene data show CDR1 as LNHDA and CDR2 as SQIVND (reference sequence). V was clipped by 0 bases and J by 7 bases, with 13 bases between them. CDR3 residues: CASSIDPQAQNTIYF. For the CDR3, the DNA is TGTGCCAGTAGTATAGATCCGCAGGCCCAGAACACCATATATTTT. Using reference TRBV19 and TRBJ1-3 for the parts outside the CDR3, the full variable domain is DGGITQSPKYLFRKEGQNVTLSCEQNLNHDAMYWYRQDPGQGLRLIYYSQIVNDFQKGDIAEGYSVSREKKESFPLTVTSAQKNPTAFYLCASSIDPQAQNTIYFGEGSWLTVV.